A single sample is the source of the 3 T cell receptor beta chains below, sequenced in a study of blood T cell repertoires in COVID-19. Generated by immunoSEQ multiplex PCR, the TCRdb table keeps only in-frame clones and is missing some. The table records about 87,000 clones, 75% to 90% of them present only once. The material sequenced was peripheral blood. The source is a woman of 80 years or more with active or convalescent COVID-19.

The V gene is TRBV19, the J gene TRBJ1-6; TRBD1 is a possible D gene (6 bases). Germline CDR1 LNHDA, CDR2 SQIVND (reference sequence). V was shortened by 7 bases and J by 7 bases, with 17 bases between the two germline ends. CDR3 length equals 15 residues. CDR3 sequence: CASKGGPVLNSPLHF. CDR3 coding DNA: TGTGCCAGTAAGGGGGGGCCGGTTTTGAATTCACCCCTCCACTTT.

CDR3 DNA: TGTGCCTATTGTGAGCAGTTCTTC. Translating gives CAYCEQFF. V and J are TRBV7-5 and TRBJ2-1; the D call in the table, TRBD2, was not verified against the DNA. TRBV7-5 is marked as a pseudogene. This CDR3 contains 8 residues.

This clone has just a few counts. This chain links TRBV9 with TRBJ2-2; 13 nucleotides match TRBD2. The CDR3 consists of 19 residues. Germline loops: CDR1 SGDLS, CDR2 YYNGEE. The ends lost 3 bases at V and 1 base at J; junction bases unmatched: 9. This CDR3 reads CASSGVPGLAGMNTGELFF. The CDR3 bases are TGTGCCAGCAGCGGAGTTCCGGGACTAGCGGGAATGAACACCGGGGAGCTGTTTTTT.